The 27 T cell receptor beta chains given below trace back to one sample, sequenced in a study of T cell responses to AZD1222 COVID-19 vaccine. Sequencing was performed with immunoSEQ multiplex PCR; in TCRdb, only in-frame clones are kept and a portion is missing. Among 150,000 to 200,000 clones listed, approximately 94% were seen once. The sample consisted of peripheral blood, taken 28 days after the second AZD1222 dose. Receptor source: an adult who received the AZD1222 COVID-19 vaccine.

A note on this clone: The limits of the CDR3 on the DNA are not certain, so only TCRdb's listed CDR3 is given. CDR3 region: CASTERNEPQHFGDGTRLPSLHF. The J gene is TRBJ1-5, the V gene TRBV3-1 (or the pseudogene TRBV3-2). Ends included, the CDR3 has 23 residues. Germline CDR1 LGHDT, CDR2 YNNKEL (reference sequence).

V gene TRBV4-2 combines with J gene TRBJ1-5; D perhaps matches TRBD1 (5 bases). CDR1 and CDR2 (germline): LGHNA, YNFKEQ. This CDR3 is built from 13 residues. V gave up 1 base and J gave up 5 bases, with 6 bases separating them. CDR3 protein: CASSQGGDQPQHF. CDR3 DNA sequence: TGTGCCAGCAGCCAAGGGGGGGATCAGCCCCAGCATTTT.

The chain has TRBV29-1 and TRBJ1-5; 8 nucleotides align to TRBD1. Unmatched junction bases numbered 16, after V lost 7 bases and J lost 2 bases. This CDR3 has 17 amino acids. The V gene's germline CDR1 is SQVTM and CDR2 ANQGSEA. The CDR3 nucleotides read TGCAGCGCCTCGGACAGGGCCCCCTCCTACCGCAATCAGCCCCAGCATTTT. It translates to CSASDRAPSYRNQPQHF.

This chain links TRBV5-4 with TRBJ2-3; 15 bases map to TRBD2. V lost 0 bases to trimming and J lost 5 bases; unmatched junction nucleotides: 7. CDR3 length: 18 residues. Looked up from germline, CDR1 is SGHNT and CDR2 is YYREEE (reference sequence). The CDR3 DNA sequence: TGTGCCAGCAGCTTGGGGACTAGCGGGAGGGCCTGGATAGATACGCAGTATTTT. Residues: CASSLGTSGRAWIDTQYF.

On this clone itself: The same CDR3 arises from other DNA sequences in this sample as well. V is TRBV29-1 and J is TRBJ2-7; D is perhaps TRBD1 or TRBD2 (5 bases each). Germline loops: CDR1 SQVTM, CDR2 ANQGSEA. Trimming stripped 4 bases from V and 4 bases from J, with 8 bases between. The CDR3 consists of 11 residues. CDR3 DNA: TGCAGCGTTGGGGACGGATACGAGCAGTACTTC. It specifies CSVGDGYEQYF.

This clone appeared once. The rearrangement uses TRBV7-2 and TRBJ1-2; D gene uncertain. Trimming left V 1 base short and J 4 bases short, with 10 bases between. The CDR3 covers 14 residues. Germline V CDR1 and CDR2: SGHTA, FQGNSA. The CDR3 here is CASSLGPPTYGYTF. CDR3 in DNA: TGTGCCAGCAGCTTAGGACCGCCGACCTATGGCTACACCTTC.

This clone was seen at least ten times. The V and J genes are TRBV25-1 and TRBJ2-3; the D is unclear. Per germline, CDR1 MGHDK and CDR2 SYGVNS. This CDR3 region has 15 residues. V was cut by 1 base and J by 10 bases, with 18 bases left in between. The CDR3 sequence: CASSESSKDSISQYF. In DNA form, the CDR3 reads TGTGCCAGCAGTGAATCCTCCAAGGATTCGATATCGCAGTATTTT.

This clone was detected only once. The chain links TRBV28 to TRBJ1-5, with D possibly being TRBD1 (5 bases). The CDR3 runs to 17 residues. Between the trimmed V and J ends, which lost 3 bases and 2 bases, there was a span of 17 bases. Per germline, CDR1 MDHEN and CDR2 SYDVKM. The CDR3 DNA follows: TGTGCCAGCAGTTTTTTCTCTTGGGGCCGTGGCAATCAGCCCCAGCATTTT. Its protein product is CASSFFSWGRGNQPQHF.

V is TRBV4-2 and J is TRBJ2-1, with 7 bases lining up with TRBD1. Per germline, CDR1 LGHNA and CDR2 YNFKEQ. Trimming removed 3 bases from V and 7 bases from J; junction bases left unmatched: 15. CDR3 length: 17 amino acids. As DNA, the CDR3 is TGTGCCAGCAGCCACGTGACAGGGTCCCCTTCTAAGAATGAGCAGTTCTTC. As protein: CASSHVTGSPSKNEQFF.

The chain is built from TRBV27 and TRBJ1-1; D is possibly TRBD1 (6 bases). There are 13 residues in the CDR3. Germline-derived CDR1 and CDR2 are MNHEY and SMNVEV (reference sequence). Deletions cut 4 bases from V and 7 bases from J, with 13 bases between. The CDR3 coding sequence is TGTGCCAGCAGTTGGCAGGGGTTTGGTGAAGCTTTCTTT. It is translated as CASSWQGFGEAFF.

The chain combines TRBV18 with TRBJ2-7, with TRBD1 identical over 8 bases. The germline gives CDR1 KGHSH, CDR2 LQKENI. With 3 bases clipped from V and 1 base from J, the junction kept 11 bases outside the gene matches. The CDR3 extends over 17 amino acids. This CDR3 reads CASSPPMGQDLSYEQYF. Written as DNA, the CDR3 is TGTGCCAGCTCACCTCCTATGGGACAGGACTTATCCTACGAGCAGTACTTC.

The chain uses TRBV7-2 and TRBJ2-3; D remains ambiguous. Trimming took off 5 bases at V and 4 bases at J, with 13 bases between the two ends. The CDR3 is 14 residues long. Germline V CDR1 and CDR2: SGHTA, FQGNSA. Here the CDR3 DNA reads TGTGCCAGCAGCAACTACAACTCGGCAGATACGCAGTATTTT. It codes for CASSNYNSADTQYF.

J is TRBJ1-1 and V is TRBV7-9; no clear D. The germline V gene encodes CDR1 SEHNR and CDR2 FQNEAQ (reference sequence). Trimming removed 5 bases from V and 1 base from J, with 8 bases in between. The CDR3 extends over 13 amino acids. CDR3 in amino acids: CASSRDGNTEAFF. The CDR3 nucleotides read TGTGCCAGCAGCCGCGACGGGAACACTGAAGCTTTCTTT.

V gene TRBV4-1 combines with J gene TRBJ2-5, with unresolved D. The CDR3 loop spans 13 amino acids. The germline V gene encodes CDR1 MGHRA and CDR2 YSYEKL. Trimming pared 1 base from V and 5 bases from J, leaving 8 bases between. The CDR3 reads CASSQAVRETQYF. In DNA form, the CDR3 reads TGCGCCAGCAGCCAAGCCGTGCGGGAGACCCAGTACTTC.

This sequence joins TRBV2 and TRBJ2-5; D call uncertain. Looked up from germline, CDR1 is SNHLY and CDR2 is FYNNEI. With 4 bases removed from V and 7 bases from J, the gap between germline ends came to 13 bases. This CDR3 is built from 13 residues. CDR3 region: CASSVDARWTQYF. The CDR3 coding sequence is TGTGCCAGCAGTGTCGACGCCCGGTGGACCCAGTACTTC.

Only one count was recorded for this clone. The chain has TRBV1 and TRBJ2-1; the D segment call TRBD2 is taken from the table without a DNA check. TRBV1 is a known pseudogene. This CDR3 contains 13 residues. CDR3 in DNA: TGCACCAGCAATACAGCGGGAAACAATGAGCAGTTCTTC. This gives the protein CTSNTAGNNEQFF.

This chain uses TRBV7-2 with TRBJ1-2; TRBD1 is a possible D gene (5 bases). The CDR3 length is 16 residues. Germline V gene lookup returns CDR1 SGHTA and CDR2 FQGNSA. Trimming removed 5 bases at V and 1 base at J, with 17 bases between. The CDR3 sequence: CASSPQSGEINYGYTF. In DNA form, the CDR3 reads TGTGCCAGCAGCCCGCAGTCGGGGGAAATTAACTATGGCTACACCTTC.

The CDR3 region has the DNA TGTGCCAGCTCACCAGGTACCAATGAAAAACTGTTTTTT. Its protein product is CASSPGTNEKLFF. The chain is built from TRBV18 and TRBJ1-4, with unresolved D. The germline gives CDR1 KGHSH, CDR2 LQKENI. Trimming took off 2 bases at V and 5 bases at J, with 6 bases between the two ends. The CDR3 totals 13 residues.

V usage is TRBV4-1 and J usage is TRBJ1-4, with a tentative D call TRBD1 (5 bases). The V end was cut by 5 bases, the J end by 7 bases, with 17 bases between. Per germline, CDR1 MGHRA and CDR2 YSYEKL. The CDR3 has 15 residues. CDR3 in DNA: TGCGCCAGCAGCTTATCGGGGGACGGGCGTGAAAAACTGTTTTTT. Translating it yields CASSLSGDGREKLFF.

V and J are TRBV5-1 and TRBJ1-1, with D hard to call. CDR3 length equals 14 residues. V was cut by 3 bases and J by 6 bases, with 15 bases left in between. Germline assignment: CDR1 SGHRS and CDR2 YFSETQ. The CDR3 DNA reads as TGCGCCAGCAGCTCGGGGTCCCCTGGCGCTGAAGCTTTCTTT. It yields the protein CASSSGSPGAEAFF.

This sequence joins TRBV27 and TRBJ1-2; D remains ambiguous. Germline CDR1 MNHEY, CDR2 SMNVEV (reference sequence). The CDR3 extends over 13 amino acids. V lost 5 bases and J 3 bases, leaving 10 bases between the germline ends. In DNA, the CDR3 is TGTGCCAGCAGTGCCCCGGGGTACTATGGCTACACCTTC. It translates to CASSAPGYYGYTF.

The chain combines TRBV29-1 with TRBJ2-3, with D perhaps matching TRBD1 (6 bases). In germline, CDR1 is SQVTM, CDR2 ANQGSEA. This CDR3 is built from 17 residues. Trimming removed 8 bases at V and 4 bases at J, with 28 bases between. The CDR3 region has the DNA TGCAGCCCCTTTGGTCGAAAGGGGACACCACCGGCAGATACGCAGTATTTT. This translates into CSPFGRKGTPPADTQYF.

The V gene is TRBV6-5, the J gene TRBJ1-4; D remains ambiguous. From germline, CDR1 is MNHEY and CDR2 SVGAGI. Trimming shortened V by 2 bases and J by 8 bases, and 3 bases separated the two germline ends. This CDR3 comprises 11 residues. Here the CDR3 reads CASSYREKLFF. CDR3 DNA: TGTGCCAGCAGTTACCGGGAAAAACTGTTTTTT.

The chain uses TRBV18 and TRBJ2-3, with 10 bases matching TRBD2. The ends lost 4 bases at V and 2 bases at J; junction bases unmatched: 15. From germline, CDR1 is KGHSH and CDR2 LQKENI. The CDR3 totals 19 residues. CDR3 protein: CASSHRDSLAGGPTDTQYF. CDR3 coding DNA: TGTGCCAGCTCACACCGGGACAGTTTAGCGGGAGGACCCACAGATACGCAGTATTTT.

J is TRBJ2-1 and V is TRBV2, with 7 bases that match TRBD1. J lost 1 base, V lost 6 bases, and 9 bases had no gene match. The CDR3 sequence is 16 residues long. The germline V gene encodes CDR1 SNHLY and CDR2 FYNNEI. The CDR3 coding sequence is TGTGCCAGCAGCCTAAGACAGGGTGGATCCTACAATGAGCAGTTCTTC. Its translation: CASSLRQGGSYNEQFF. Supplemented by reference TRBV2 and TRBJ2-1, the full variable domain reads EPEVTQTPSHQVTQMGQEVILRCVPISNHLYFYWYRQILGQKVEFLVSFYNNEISEKSEIFDDQFSVERPDGSNFTLKIRSTKLEDSAMYFCASSLRQGGSYNEQFFGPGTRLTVL.

The V gene is TRBV30, the J gene TRBJ1-4; D is ambiguous. Deletions cut 4 bases from V and 0 bases from J, with 12 bases between. The length of the CDR3 is 15 residues. The germline CDR1 and CDR2 sequences are GTSNPN and SVGIG (reference sequence). CDR3 amino acids: CAWNLGSATNEKLFF. DNA for the CDR3: TGTGCCTGGAATTTGGGTTCTGCAACTAATGAAAAACTGTTTTTT.

This chain uses TRBV7-3 with TRBJ1-6; D is uncertain. Germline V gives CDR1 SGHTA, CDR2 FQGTGA. The length of the CDR3 is 15 residues. V dropped 1 base and J dropped 7 bases, with 11 bases sitting between them. DNA of the CDR3: TGTGCCAGCAGCTTAAATCCGACAATGAATTCACCCCTCCACTTT. Protein sequence: CASSLNPTMNSPLHF.